One sample yielded the 28 T cell receptor beta chains listed below, sequenced in a study of blood T cell repertoires in COVID-19. Clones were read by immunoSEQ multiplex PCR, and TCRdb kept only the in-frame ones, dropping some. The table lists 90,000 to 120,000 clones, 80% to 90% of them singletons. The sequencing sample was made of PBMCs or T cells enriched from blood (not recorded which). These TCRs come from a woman aged 45-65 years who had recovered from COVID-19.

The chain couples TRBV5-5 to TRBJ1-5, with D possibly being TRBD1 (6 bases). Trimming shortened V by 5 bases and J by 3 bases, and 12 bases separated the two germline ends. The germline CDR1 and CDR2 sequences are SGHKS and YYEKEE (reference sequence). The CDR3 length is 14 residues. CDR3 in DNA: TGTGCCAGCAGTCCAGGGGCCTACAATCAGCCCCAGCATTTT. The encoded protein is CASSPGAYNQPQHF.

This clone was picked up one time. The chain uses TRBV10-3 and TRBJ1-1, with TRBD1 matching over 7 bases. The length of the CDR3 is 13 residues. CDR1 ENHRY and CDR2 SYGVKD come from the germline V gene. The trim removed 0 bases at V and 8 bases at J, leaving 3 bases unmatched. The CDR3 loop is CAISESQGPEAFF. CDR3 DNA: TGTGCCATCAGTGAGTCACAGGGGCCCGAAGCTTTCTTT.

Only a few counts were recorded for this clone. The V call is TRBV28, the J call TRBJ1-2; 7 positions match TRBD1. Germline CDR1 MDHEN, CDR2 SYDVKM. The ends lost 5 bases at V and 2 bases at J; junction bases unmatched: 11. The CDR3 runs to 16 residues. The CDR3 loop is CASSDIRTGSNYGYTF. In nucleotides, the CDR3 is TGTGCCAGCAGTGATATTAGGACAGGCTCGAACTATGGCTACACCTTC.

This rearrangement joins TRBV28 to TRBJ2-3; D possibly corresponds to TRBD2 (6 bases). Looked up from germline, CDR1 is MDHEN and CDR2 is SYDVKM. V shed 7 bases and J shed 2 bases, with 16 bases lying between them. This CDR3 has 15 amino acids. In DNA form, the CDR3 reads TGTGCCAGCAAATCGGGGGTTGGACACACAGATACGCAGTATTTT. It is translated as CASKSGVGHTDTQYF. The complete variable domain, with remaining parts taken from reference TRBV28 and TRBJ2-3, reads DVKVTQSSRYLVKRTGEKVFLECVQDMDHENMFWYRQDPGLGLRLIYFSYDVKMKEKGDIPEGYSVSREKKERFSLILESASTNQTSMYLCASKSGVGHTDTQYFGPGTRLTVL.

The genes are TRBV29-1 and TRBJ2-7; D might be TRBD2 (6 bases). CDR3 length: 15 amino acids. Trimming stripped 7 bases from V and 1 base from J, with 20 bases between. CDR1 and CDR2 (germline): SQVTM, ANQGSEA. The CDR3: CSAESGLGGSYEQYF. In DNA form, the CDR3 reads TGCAGCGCCGAATCGGGACTGGGAGGATCCTACGAGCAGTACTTC.

V and J are TRBV10-1 and TRBJ1-1; D might be TRBD1 (5 bases). Germline V CDR1 and CDR2: WNHNN, SYGVQD (reference sequence). Trimming pared 5 bases from V and 1 base from J, leaving 8 bases between. This CDR3 is built from 13 residues. This CDR3 reads CASSNTGNTEAFF. The CDR3 DNA is TGCGCCAGCAGTAATACAGGGAACACTGAAGCTTTCTTT.

J is TRBJ2-3 and V is TRBV2; 7 bases line up with TRBD2. Germline values: CDR1 SNHLY, CDR2 FYNNEI. Unmatched junction bases numbered 6, after V lost 10 bases and J lost 2 bases. CDR3 length equals 13 residues. As DNA, the CDR3 is TGTGCCACCAGGGAGGGGTACACAGATACGCAGTATTTT. It is translated as CATREGYTDTQYF. Together with reference TRBV2 and TRBJ2-3, the CDR3 gives the full variable domain: EPEVTQTPSHQVTQMGQEVILRCVPISNHLYFYWYRQILGQKVEFLVSFYNNEISEKSEIFDDQFSVERPDGSNFTLKIRSTKLEDSAMYFCATREGYTDTQYFGPGTRLTVL.

The gene calls are TRBV12-3 or TRBV12-4 and TRBJ2-3, with D tentatively TRBD2 (5 bases). The CDR3 is 13 residues long. Trimming stripped 6 bases from V and 4 bases from J, with 11 bases between. CDR3 nucleotide sequence: TGTGCCAGCAGGCCCCCCGGGGCAGATACGCAGTATTTT. Translating it yields CASRPPGADTQYF.

The genes are TRBV4-1 and TRBJ2-7, with 9 nucleotides matching TRBD1. Unmatched junction bases numbered 10, after V lost 4 bases and J lost 9 bases. The CDR3 spans 14 residues. In germline, CDR1 is MGHRA, CDR2 YSYEKL. CDR3 in DNA: TGCGCCAGCAGCCCGGAGGGACAGGGTGTTGGGCAGTACTTC. Encoded protein: CASSPEGQGVGQYF.

The genes are TRBV6-4 and TRBJ1-2, with D possibly matching TRBD1 (5 bases). The CDR3 sequence is 16 residues long. CDR1 is MRHNA and CDR2 is SNTAGT in the germline V gene. Trimming left V 3 bases short and J 2 bases short, with 16 bases between. The CDR3 sequence: CASSENYQGINYGYTF. CDR3 bases: TGTGCCAGCAGTGAGAATTATCAGGGTATAAACTATGGCTACACCTTC.

CDR3 protein: CAISAGLAWTGELFF. The CDR3 DNA follows: TGTGCCATCAGTGCGGGACTAGCGTGGACCGGGGAGCTGTTTTTT. J is TRBJ2-2 and V is TRBV10-3, with 10 bases aligning to TRBD2. Germline V gene lookup returns CDR1 ENHRY and CDR2 SYGVKD. The V gene end was trimmed by 4 bases and the J gene end by 5 bases; junction bases not matched to a gene: 4. The CDR3 loop spans 15 amino acids.

The chain is built from TRBV5-1 and TRBJ2-1; D unclear. CDR1 is SGHRS and CDR2 is YFSETQ in the germline V gene. The CDR3 totals 17 residues. The germline V and J ends were trimmed by 1 base and 8 bases, with 22 bases remaining between them. The chain's CDR3 is CASSLYPPTGLEDEQFF. The CDR3 DNA is TGCGCCAGCAGCTTGTACCCCCCGACTGGCTTAGAGGATGAGCAGTTCTTC.

This clone has just one count. The rearrangement links TRBV10-3 to TRBJ2-7; 10 nucleotides agree with TRBD1. CDR3 length equals 12 residues. The junction had 4 bases not matched to a gene; V was cut back by 10 bases and J by 4 bases. Germline-derived CDR1 and CDR2 are ENHRY and SYGVKD. The chain's CDR3 is CASRTGGYEQYF. The DNA for the CDR3 is TGTGCCAGTCGGACAGGGGGGTACGAGCAGTACTTC.

The rearrangement links TRBV11-2 to TRBJ2-1; D unclear. Germline CDR1 is SGHAT and CDR2 is FQNNGV. CDR3 length: 13 residues. V was shortened by 1 base and J by 7 bases, with 8 bases between the two germline ends. CDR3 nucleotide sequence: TGTGCCAGCAGCTTAGTCGGTGTAAATGAGCAGTTCTTC. This encodes CASSLVGVNEQFF.

The chain uses TRBV2 and TRBJ2-2; D is undetermined. Trimming removed 4 bases from V and 2 bases from J, with 11 bases in between. The CDR3 extends over 15 amino acids. Germline CDR1 SNHLY, CDR2 FYNNEI. In nucleotides, the CDR3 is TGTGCCAGCAGTGCCCTCAGCGATAACACCGGGGAGCTGTTTTTT. Its protein product is CASSALSDNTGELFF.

The chain links TRBV29-1 to TRBJ2-5; possibly TRBD1 for D (6 bases). V lost 8 bases and J 3 bases, leaving 19 bases between the germline ends. The CDR3 totals 14 residues. Germline V lookup: CDR1 SQVTM, CDR2 ANQGSEA. The CDR3 sequence: CSTSKDTGKETQYF. CDR3 coding DNA: TGCAGCACCAGTAAAGACACAGGGAAAGAGACCCAGTACTTC.

V usage is TRBV5-8 and J usage is TRBJ1-1, with a possible D match to TRBD1 (5 bases). V was clipped by 4 bases and J by 1 base, with 14 bases between them. The CDR3 runs 15 residues. From germline, CDR1 is SGHTS and CDR2 YDEGEE. CDR3 residues: CASSRWDWRNTEAFF. As DNA, the CDR3 is TGTGCCAGCAGCCGATGGGACTGGAGGAACACTGAAGCTTTCTTT. The variable domain in full, completed from reference TRBV5-8 and TRBJ1-1, reads EAGVTQSPTHLIKTRGQQATLRCSPISGHTSVYWYQQALGLGLQFLLWYDEGEERNRGNFPPRFSGRQFPNYSSELNVNALELEDSALYLCASSRWDWRNTEAFFGQGTRLTVV.

The rearrangement links TRBV20-1 to TRBJ1-5; D remains unclear. The CDR3 has 14 amino acids. V was clipped by 3 bases and J by 3 bases, with 12 bases between them. CDR1 and CDR2 from the germline V gene are DFQATT and SNEGSKA (reference sequence). In nucleotides, the CDR3 is TGCAGTGCTAGTGTCGGACTGACCAATCAGCCCCAGCATTTT. It encodes CSASVGLTNQPQHF.

The V call is TRBV27, the J call TRBJ2-7; D call uncertain. CDR1 and CDR2 from the germline V gene are MNHEY and SMNVEV (reference sequence). The CDR3 has 14 amino acids. V dropped 5 bases and J dropped 0 bases, with 11 bases sitting between them. In nucleotides, the CDR3 is TGTGCCAGCAGTCCCCTCCTGAGCTCCTACGAGCAGTACTTC. Residues: CASSPLLSSYEQYF.

This sequence joins TRBV28 and TRBJ2-3; the D gene is possibly TRBD2 (6 bases). The CDR3 contains 15 residues. The germline gives CDR1 MDHEN, CDR2 SYDVKM. The V gene lost 6 bases and the J gene lost 3 bases, with 16 bases spanning the gap. In DNA form, the CDR3 reads TGTGCCAGCAGGGTACGGGCAGGAGGGACAGATACGCAGTATTTT. Translated, it gives CASRVRAGGTDTQYF.

This chain links TRBV29-1 with TRBJ2-2; weak D call: TRBD2 (7 bases). Trimming took 7 bases from V and 5 from J, leaving 17 bases between them. Looked up from germline, CDR1 is SQVTM and CDR2 is ANQGSEA. This CDR3 contains 14 residues. The CDR3 bases are TGCAGCGGTGGGGGGGGCCGGGGTACCGGGGAGCTGTTTTTT. Protein: CSGGGGRGTGELFF.

This clone turned up a few times. The rearrangement joins TRBV28 to TRBJ2-7; TRBD1 agrees at 7 bases. The CDR3 is 17 residues long. Trimming removed 5 bases from V and 1 base from J; junction bases left unmatched: 14. Germline CDR1 is MDHEN and CDR2 is SYDVKM. CDR3 nucleotides: TGTGCCAGCAGTCCCCAAACACGGGGACAGAGATCCTACGAGCAGTACTTC. It translates to CASSPQTRGQRSYEQYF.

V is TRBV7-8 and J is TRBJ2-3, with 7 positions matching TRBD2. The germline V gene encodes CDR1 SGHVS and CDR2 FQNEAQ. V shed 5 bases, J shed 5 bases, and the junction held 16 bases outside the gene matches. The CDR3 totals 17 residues. The CDR3 region has the DNA TGTGCCAGCAGCCCCGTGGGGGTCTCGACGGGGGGAGATACGCAGTATTTT. It translates to CASSPVGVSTGGDTQYF.

The chain has TRBV27 and TRBJ1-2, with D tentatively TRBD1 (5 bases). The CDR3 extends over 16 amino acids. V shed 6 bases and J shed 5 bases, with 22 bases lying between them. The V gene's germline CDR1 is MNHEY and CDR2 SMNVEV (reference sequence). The CDR3 loop reads CASSSPRLGHLYGYTF. CDR3 in DNA: TGTGCCAGCAGCTCCCCCCGCCTCGGACACCTATATGGCTACACCTTC.

The chain couples TRBV7-9 to TRBJ1-2; D call uncertain. In germline, CDR1 is SEHNR, CDR2 FQNEAQ (reference sequence). The CDR3 is 14 residues long. V dropped 1 base and J dropped 3 bases, with 9 bases sitting between them. CDR3 coding DNA: TGTGCCAGCAGCTTAGGTAACAGCCACTATGGCTACACCTTC. Its protein is CASSLGNSHYGYTF.

The gene calls are TRBV27 and TRBJ2-7; TRBD2 agrees at 9 bases. Germline CDR1 MNHEY, CDR2 SMNVEV (reference sequence). The CDR3 loop spans 15 amino acids. V was clipped by 5 bases and J by 2 bases; unmatched bases: 7. CDR3 in DNA: TGTGCCAGCAGTCCCCTAGCGGGGAATACCTACGAGCAGTACTTC. Its protein product is CASSPLAGNTYEQYF.

The chain recombines TRBV3-1 (or the pseudogene TRBV3-2) with TRBJ1-3, with TRBD1 identical over 7 bases. Germline CDR1 is LGHDT and CDR2 is YNNKEL (reference sequence). After removal of 0 bases from V and 5 bases from J, the junction contained 13 bases not matched to a gene. The CDR3 runs 18 residues. CDR3 protein: CASSQDRRGRASRNTIYF. CDR3 in DNA: TGTGCCAGCAGCCAAGATCGAAGGGGGCGCGCCAGCAGAAACACCATATATTTT.

This clone was observed a few times. The chain recombines TRBV6-4 with TRBJ2-2; 9 bases map to TRBD2. The trim removed 4 bases at V and 3 bases at J, leaving 3 bases unmatched. Germline values: CDR1 MRHNA, CDR2 SNTAGT. The CDR3 extends over 15 amino acids. CDR3 loop: CASSVTSGHTGELFF. CDR3 nucleotides: TGTGCCAGCAGTGTTACTAGCGGGCACACCGGGGAGCTGTTTTTT.